This T cell receptor beta chain emerged from a study of shared clonotypes between healthy human individuals. About the research overall: Plates per donor: three CD4 naive, three CD4 memory, two CD8 naive, one CD8 memory.

Points from the study as a whole: Rarefaction revealed incomplete sorted-subset sequencing despite large depth.

Germline V gene lookup returns CDR1 SGHNT and CDR2 YYREEE (reference sequence). V shed 1 base, J shed 2 bases, and the junction held 8 bases outside the gene matches. The CDR3 extends over 18 amino acids. Worth noting for this clone: Its antigen is as yet unknown.

Generated by immunoSEQ multiplex PCR, the TCRdb table keeps only in-frame clones and is missing some. The sample shows fewer than 850,000 clones, about 97% of them seen only once. CD45RO-negative cells were positively selected for CCR7, leaving out terminally differentiated effector memory CD45RA+ cells. This clonotype was obtained from a man aged 25 to 40 in good health. The sequenced sample consisted of naive CD8+ T cells sorted from blood. V usage is TRBV5-4 and J usage is TRBJ2-2; 10 bases line up with TRBD2. The CDR3 protein is CASSLLPSGRTNTGELFF. As DNA, the CDR3 is TGTGCCAGCAGCTTGTTACCTAGCGGGAGAACTAACACCGGGGAGCTGTTTTTT.